The 14 T cell receptor beta chains below come from one sample, sequenced in a study of CD8+ T cells in alopecia areata. Extraction of RNA preceded its reverse transcription into cDNA, which served as the sequencing template. Profiling relied on immunoSEQ multiplex PCR, and the TCRdb table lists in-frame clones only, not all of them. This sample yields 190,000 or so clones, of which roughly 50% are seen a single time; 5.5% belongs to the top ten. The sample's treatment: oral pan-JAK inhibitor, 5-10 mg twice daily. Material: CD4+ T cells sorted from blood, obtained at week 24, from a patient treated with tofacitinib. These receptors originate from a human donor with alopecia areata.

The CDR3 nucleotides read TGCGCCAGCAGCCAACGGACTAGCGGGAGGGTCGAGCAGTACTTC. It is translated as CASSQRTSGRVEQYF. This chain links TRBV4-1 with TRBJ2-7, with 15 bases lining up with TRBD2. Germline trimming cut 2 bases from V and 6 bases from J; bases unmatched to any gene: 2. The V gene's germline CDR1 is MGHRA and CDR2 YSYEKL. The CDR3 is 15 amino acids.

The rearrangement links TRBV9 to TRBJ2-6; 8 bases fit TRBD1. The CDR3 length is 19 residues. Germline V CDR1 and CDR2: SGDLS, YYNGEE. Losses at the gene ends were 2 bases for V and 0 bases for J; bases not matched to a gene: 10. The CDR3 protein is CASSVFDRGASSGANVLTF. The CDR3 DNA reads TGTGCCAGCAGCGTTTTCGACAGGGGAGCATCCTCTGGGGCCAACGTCCTGACTTTC.

This clone was observed a handful of times. J is TRBJ2-2 and V is TRBV4-3; the D gene is possibly TRBD1 (5 bases). Germline V gives CDR1 LGHNA, CDR2 YSLEER. The CDR3 sequence is 17 residues long. V shed 2 bases and J shed 5 bases, with 18 bases lying between them. In DNA form, the CDR3 reads TGCGCCAGCAGCCAAATTCAGGGAAGGGCCGGGACCGGGGAGCTGTTTTTT. It yields the protein CASSQIQGRAGTGELFF.

The J gene is TRBJ1-2, the V gene TRBV6-1; TRBD1 might be the D (6 bases). The V and J ends lost 0 bases and 3 bases respectively, with 14 bases between them. Germline loops: CDR1 MNHNS, CDR2 SASEGT. The CDR3 is 16 residues long. CDR3 in DNA: TGTGCCAGCAGTGAAGCGCGAAACGGACAGTACTATGGCTACACCTTC. Translation: CASSEARNGQYYGYTF.

V and J are TRBV18 and TRBJ1-2; D remains ambiguous. Trimming removed 2 bases from V and 3 bases from J, with 10 bases in between. Germline values: CDR1 KGHSH, CDR2 LQKENI. The CDR3 runs to 14 residues. For the CDR3, the DNA is TGTGCCAGCTCACCAGCAGGAATTCACTATGGCTACACCTTC. This translates into CASSPAGIHYGYTF.

This chain connects TRBV27 to TRBJ2-7, with TRBD2 identical over 11 bases. After removal of 5 bases from V and 4 bases from J, the junction contained 7 bases not matched to a gene. The CDR3 is 15 amino acids. The germline V gene has CDR1 MNHEY and CDR2 SMNVEV (reference sequence). The CDR3 DNA sequence: TGTGCCAGCAGTCCTTCCGGGACTAGCGGATACGAGCAGTACTTC. Residues: CASSPSGTSGYEQYF.

This clone appeared a few times. V is TRBV19 and J is TRBJ2-1; TRBD1 matches 9 bases. The CDR3 extends over 15 amino acids. The germline CDR1 and CDR2 sequences are LNHDA and SQIVND (reference sequence). The V segment lost 5 bases and the J segment 8 bases; nucleotides outside the gene matches: 10. Written as DNA, the CDR3 is TGTGCCAGTAGTCGAAAGACAGGGGGTATGGATGAGCAGTTCTTC. Its translation: CASSRKTGGMDEQFF.

The chain recombines TRBV30 with TRBJ1-2; 7 bases match TRBD1. The CDR3 has 13 amino acids. Per germline, CDR1 GTSNPN and CDR2 SVGIG (reference sequence). V lost 2 bases to trimming and J lost 3 bases; unmatched junction nucleotides: 3. The CDR3 sequence is CAWSIGGDYGYTF. Here the CDR3 DNA reads TGTGCCTGGAGTATAGGGGGCGACTATGGCTACACCTTC.

The gene calls are TRBV15 and TRBJ2-3; D not certain. Trimming cost V 8 bases and J 4 bases, with 10 bases left between them. Germline CDR1 reads LNHNV; CDR2 reads YYDKDF (reference sequence). This CDR3 has 12 amino acids. The CDR3 protein is CATSLFPDTQYF. CDR3 sequence (DNA): TGTGCCACCTCATTGTTCCCAGATACGCAGTATTTT.

The rearrangement joins TRBV7-7 to TRBJ2-5, with D possibly matching TRBD2 (5 bases). The CDR3 loop spans 13 amino acids. The V end lost 5 bases, the J end lost 2 bases, and 9 bases lay between the germline ends. The V gene's germline CDR1 is SSHAT and CDR2 FNYEAQ (reference sequence). The CDR3 region is CASSLGIQETQYF. CDR3 DNA sequence: TGTGCCAGCAGCCTCGGGATACAAGAGACCCAGTACTTC.

This clone was recorded a few times. The sample has other DNA sequences that encode this CDR3 too. The V gene is TRBV7-2, the J gene TRBJ1-6, with 8 bases lining up with TRBD1. This CDR3 is 13 amino acids long. The V segment lost 5 bases and the J segment 9 bases; nucleotides outside the gene matches: 3. Germline assignment: CDR1 SGHTA and CDR2 FQGNSA. CDR3 nucleotide sequence: TGTGCCAGCAGCCTAGACAGGGGTTCACCCCTCCACTTT. It is translated as CASSLDRGSPLHF.

This clone came up a few times. The rearrangement uses TRBV27 and TRBJ2-3, with 7 bases identical to TRBD1. The J segment lost 3 bases and the V segment lost 8 bases, leaving 11 bases of the junction unmatched. Germline CDR1 and CDR2: MNHEY and SMNVEV (reference sequence). The CDR3 has 15 residues. The CDR3 DNA sequence: TGTGCCAGCGGAACCCGGAGACAGGGAACAGATACGCAGTATTTT. It codes for CASGTRRQGTDTQYF.

In this sample, this clone turned up once. The rearrangement links TRBV7-8 to TRBJ2-7; 8 bases are shared with TRBD1. Losses at the gene ends were 4 bases for V and 5 bases for J; bases not matched to a gene: 10. This CDR3 has 15 residues. CDR1 and CDR2 (germline): SGHVS, FQNEAQ. The CDR3 protein is CASSSPTGVRNEQYF. Here the CDR3 DNA reads TGTGCCAGCAGCTCCCCGACAGGGGTAAGGAACGAGCAGTACTTC.

The gene calls are TRBV29-1 and TRBJ2-5; 10 bases are shared with TRBD2. The CDR3 is made up of 13 amino acids. Germline V gene data show CDR1 as SQVTM and CDR2 as ANQGSEA. The junction had 1 base not matched to a gene; V was cut back by 5 bases and J by 1 base. CDR3 bases: TGCAGCGTTCAGCGGGGGGGCCAAGAGACCCAGTACTTC. Translated: CSVQRGGQETQYF.